These T cell receptor beta chains were read from a single sample in a study of blood T cell repertoires in COVID-19. The repertoire was sequenced with immunoSEQ multiplex PCR; TCRdb's copy has only in-frame clones and lacks some. The data contain under 250,000 clones, approximately 88% of them singletons. Sequenced: PBMCs or T cells enriched from blood (not recorded which). These receptors all stem from a woman in her 40s who had been exposed to COVID-19. Both conserved end residues are part of each CDR3. A D gene is named only where the DNA matches it firmly. For some rows the clone size is stated as once, few or many, or as a class when expanded; others skip it.

clone_size: once
j_call: TRBJ2-2
v_call: TRBV7-8
d_call: -
cdr3_aa: CASSVSRKTGELFF
cdr3_nt: TGTGCCAGCAGTGTTAGCCGCAAAACTGGGGAGCTGTTTTTT

clone_size: -
j_call: TRBJ2-1
v_call: TRBV5-6
d_call: -
cdr3_aa: CASSRTYTSYNEQFF
cdr3_nt: TGTGCCAGCAGTCGGACATACACCTCCTACAATGAGCAGTTCTTC

clone_size: -
j_call: TRBJ2-1
v_call: TRBV5-4
d_call: TRBD2
cdr3_aa: CASSLAGGLFNEQFF
cdr3_nt: TGTGCCAGCAGCTTAGCGGGGGGGCTTTTCAATGAGCAGTTCTTC

clone_size: -
j_call: TRBJ2-1
v_call: TRBV27
d_call: TRBD2
cdr3_aa: CASSPRGEREYNEQFF
cdr3_nt: TGTGCCAGCAGTCCCCGGGGAGAGCGGGAATACAATGAGCAGTTCTTC

clone_size: -
j_call: TRBJ2-1
v_call: TRBV7-9
d_call: TRBD2
cdr3_aa: CASSPPTSGGWNEQFF
cdr3_nt: TGTGCCAGCAGCCCCCCAACTAGCGGGGGGTGGAATGAGCAGTTCTTC

clone_size: -
j_call: TRBJ1-2
v_call: TRBV14
d_call: -
cdr3_aa: CASSQAGGINYGYTF
cdr3_nt: TGTGCCAGCAGCCAAGCGGGGGGGATTAACTATGGCTACACCTTC

clone_size: -
j_call: TRBJ2-1
v_call: TRBV6-2/TRBV6-3
d_call: TRBD2
cdr3_aa: CASSRPTGAGHEQFF
cdr3_nt: TGTGCCAGCAGTCGACCCACGGGAGCGGGGCATGAGCAGTTCTTC

clone_size: -
j_call: TRBJ1-1
v_call: TRBV7-2
d_call: -
cdr3_aa: CASSPARDINTEAFF
cdr3_nt: TGTGCCAGCAGCCCTGCCCGGGACATAAACACTGAAGCTTTCTTT

clone_size: -
j_call: TRBJ2-3
v_call: TRBV19
d_call: -
cdr3_aa: CASSDEGSADTQYF
cdr3_nt: TGTGCCAGTAGTGATGAGGGCTCGGCAGATACGCAGTATTTT

clone_size: -
j_call: TRBJ1-1
v_call: TRBV6-2/TRBV6-3
d_call: -
cdr3_aa: CASSSPGGRGMNTEAFF
cdr3_nt: TGTGCCAGCAGTTCCCCCGGAGGGCGCGGGATGAACACTGAAGCTTTCTTT

clone_size: -
j_call: TRBJ2-2
v_call: TRBV24-1
d_call: TRBD1
cdr3_aa: CATSDRRDRGSGELFF
cdr3_nt: TGTGCCACCAGTGACCGCCGGGACAGGGGTTCCGGGGAGCTGTTTTTT

clone_size: -
j_call: TRBJ2-3
v_call: TRBV6-2/TRBV6-3
d_call: TRBD1
cdr3_aa: CASSYLDRGTDTQYF
cdr3_nt: TGTGCCAGCAGTTACCTGGACAGGGGCACAGATACGCAGTATTTT

clone_size: few
j_call: TRBJ1-1
v_call: TRBV19
d_call: TRBD1
cdr3_aa: CASVNRGRNTEAFF
cdr3_nt: TGTGCCAGTGTAAACAGGGGCAGGAACACTGAAGCTTTCTTT

clone_size: -
j_call: TRBJ2-7
v_call: TRBV7-2
d_call: TRBD1
cdr3_aa: CASSLAGQGSYEQYF
cdr3_nt: TGTGCCAGCAGCTTAGCGGGACAGGGGTCCTACGAGCAGTACTTC

clone_size: -
j_call: TRBJ1-5
v_call: TRBV27
d_call: -
cdr3_aa: CASSPIRGTPQHF
cdr3_nt: TGTGCCAGCAGTCCAATCAGGGGTACCCCCCAGCATTTT

clone_size: -
j_call: TRBJ1-6
v_call: TRBV7-9
d_call: TRBD1
cdr3_aa: CASSNQGGIRSPLHF
cdr3_nt: TGTGCCAGCAGCAATCAGGGGGGTATACGATCACCCCTCCACTTT

clone_size: -
j_call: TRBJ1-2
v_call: TRBV10-3
d_call: -
cdr3_aa: CAIAGDTNYGYTF
cdr3_nt: TGTGCCATCGCAGGGGATACCAACTATGGCTATACCTTC

clone_size: -
j_call: TRBJ2-1
v_call: TRBV5-1
d_call: TRBD2
cdr3_aa: CASSVRSASGSNEQFF
cdr3_nt: TGTGCCAGCAGCGTCAGATCGGCTAGCGGGAGCAATGAGCAGTTCTTC

clone_size: -
j_call: TRBJ1-1
v_call: TRBV12-5
d_call: -
cdr3_aa: CARVENRRDTEAFF
cdr3_nt: TGTGCTAGGGTGGAGAACAGGAGGGACACTGAAGCTTTCTTT

clone_size: -
j_call: TRBJ1-1
v_call: TRBV19
d_call: -
cdr3_aa: CASSKQGKDTEAFF
cdr3_nt: TGTGCCAGTAGCAAACAGGGCAAGGACACTGAAGCTTTCTTT

clone_size: -
j_call: TRBJ1-2
v_call: TRBV30
d_call: TRBD1
cdr3_aa: CAWRDRGLGGYTF
cdr3_nt: TGTGCCTGGAGGGACAGGGGGCTAGGGGGCTACACCTTC

clone_size: -
j_call: TRBJ2-1
v_call: TRBV2
d_call: -
cdr3_aa: CASSEGNRAPQQFF
cdr3_nt: TGTGCCAGCAGTGAGGGAAACAGGGCCCCACAGCAGTTCTTC

clone_size: -
j_call: TRBJ2-7
v_call: TRBV7-8
d_call: -
cdr3_aa: CASSAAQGYEQYF
cdr3_nt: TGTGCCAGCAGCGCCGCACAGGGATACGAGCAGTACTTC

clone_size: -
j_call: TRBJ2-6
v_call: TRBV4-1
d_call: TRBD1
cdr3_aa: CASSQAAVRTGVTGANVLTF
cdr3_nt: TGCGCCAGCAGCCAAGCGGCTGTACGGACAGGGGTTACTGGGGCCAACGTCCTGACTTTC

clone_size: -
j_call: TRBJ1-3
v_call: TRBV9
d_call: TRBD1
cdr3_aa: CASSPGTGFRGNTIYF
cdr3_nt: TGTGCCAGCAGCCCCGGGACAGGCTTCAGGGGAAACACCATATATTTT

clone_size: -
j_call: TRBJ2-7
v_call: TRBV12-3/TRBV12-4
d_call: -
cdr3_aa: CASGTQGSYEQYF
cdr3_nt: TGTGCCAGCGGGACACAGGGTTCCTACGAGCAGTACTTC

clone_size: -
j_call: TRBJ2-1
v_call: TRBV18
d_call: -
cdr3_aa: CASSRSSGQTPYNEQFF
cdr3_nt: TGTGCCAGCTCACGATCGTCGGGTCAAACGCCCTACAATGAGCAGTTCTTC

clone_size: -
j_call: TRBJ2-2
v_call: TRBV6-1
d_call: TRBD1
cdr3_aa: CASSEQGARTGELFF
cdr3_nt: TGTGCCAGCAGTGAACAGGGGGCGCGCACCGGGGAGCTGTTTTTT

clone_size: -
j_call: TRBJ2-3
v_call: TRBV11-2
d_call: -
cdr3_aa: CASSPLGRGTQYF
cdr3_nt: TGTGCCAGCAGCCCCCTAGGCAGAGGTACGCAGTATTTT

clone_size: -
j_call: TRBJ1-1
v_call: TRBV9
d_call: TRBD1
cdr3_aa: CASSPQGAYTEAFF
cdr3_nt: TGTGCCAGCAGTCCACAGGGGGCGTACACTGAAGCTTTCTTT

clone_size: once
j_call: TRBJ1-1
v_call: TRBV27
d_call: -
cdr3_aa: CASTQRGLNTEAFF
cdr3_nt: TGTGCCAGCACCCAAAGGGGCCTGAACACTGAAGCTTTCTTT

clone_size: -
j_call: TRBJ2-7
v_call: TRBV6-2/TRBV6-3
d_call: TRBD2
cdr3_aa: CASTPRTSGAYEQYF
cdr3_nt: TGTGCCAGCACCCCTAGGACTAGCGGGGCCTACGAGCAGTACTTC

clone_size: -
j_call: TRBJ1-6
v_call: TRBV3-1/TRBV3-2
d_call: TRBD1
cdr3_aa: CASSQEVTGANSPLHF
cdr3_nt: TGTGCCAGCAGCCAAGAAGTGACAGGGGCTAATTCACCCCTCCACTTT

clone_size: -
j_call: TRBJ2-7
v_call: TRBV2
d_call: -
cdr3_aa: CASSETTTVLYEQYF
cdr3_nt: TGTGCCAGCAGTGAAACTACCACTGTACTTTACGAGCAGTACTTC

clone_size: -
j_call: TRBJ1-3
v_call: TRBV18
d_call: TRBD1
cdr3_aa: CASSADRAGNTIYF
cdr3_nt: TGTGCCAGCTCAGCAGACAGGGCTGGAAACACCATATATTTT

clone_size: -
j_call: TRBJ2-1
v_call: TRBV9
d_call: -
cdr3_aa: CASSPGPVEQFF
cdr3_nt: TGTGCCAGCAGCCCTGGGCCGGTTGAGCAGTTCTTC

clone_size: -
j_call: TRBJ1-4
v_call: TRBV2
d_call: -
cdr3_aa: CASRQFNEKLFF
cdr3_nt: TGTGCCAGCAGACAGTTTAATGAAAAACTGTTTTTT

clone_size: -
j_call: TRBJ1-1
v_call: TRBV10-3
d_call: TRBD1
cdr3_aa: CAISDLTGSTEAFF
cdr3_nt: TGTGCCATCAGTGACTTGACAGGGAGTACTGAAGCTTTCTTT

clone_size: -
j_call: TRBJ2-1
v_call: TRBV21-1
d_call: -
cdr3_aa: CASSKEAGEQFF
cdr3_nt: TGTGCCAGCAGCAAGGAGGCTGGCGAGCAGTTCTTC

clone_size: once
j_call: TRBJ2-3
v_call: TRBV7-2
d_call: TRBD2
cdr3_aa: CASSSSSGALGNTQYF
cdr3_nt: TGTGCCAGCAGCTCCTCTAGCGGGGCCCTCGGGAATACGCAGTATTTT

clone_size: -
j_call: TRBJ2-3
v_call: TRBV7-2
d_call: TRBD2
cdr3_aa: CASSFRLAGGTSTDTQYF
cdr3_nt: TGTGCCAGCAGCTTCAGACTAGCGGGAGGGACTAGCACAGATACGCAGTATTTT

clone_size: -
j_call: TRBJ2-5
v_call: TRBV2
d_call: TRBD1
cdr3_aa: CASSEIGTEHKETQYF
cdr3_nt: TGTGCCAGCAGTGAAATTGGGACAGAGCACAAAGAGACCCAGTACTTC

clone_size: -
j_call: TRBJ2-2
v_call: TRBV24-1
d_call: -
cdr3_aa: CATSDTSRRNTGELFF
cdr3_nt: TGTGCCACCAGTGATACTTCGCGGCGGAACACCGGGGAGCTGTTTTTT

clone_size: -
j_call: TRBJ2-5
v_call: TRBV7-9
d_call: -
cdr3_aa: CASSLGSRIETQYF
cdr3_nt: TGTGCCAGCAGCTTAGGGTCTAGAATAGAGACCCAGTACTTC

clone_size: -
j_call: TRBJ2-7
v_call: TRBV28
d_call: -
cdr3_aa: CASSFSFLQGVYEQYF
cdr3_nt: TGTGCCAGCAGTTTTTCGTTCTTACAGGGCGTCTACGAGCAGTACTTC

clone_size: -
j_call: TRBJ2-5
v_call: TRBV11-3
d_call: TRBD2
cdr3_aa: CASSRGLTSGRRETQYF
cdr3_nt: TGTGCCAGCAGCCGGGGGTTGACTAGCGGGAGACGTGAGACCCAGTACTTC

clone_size: once
j_call: TRBJ1-2
v_call: TRBV30
d_call: -
cdr3_aa: CAGTSSGYGYTF
cdr3_nt: TGTGCTGGCACGAGTTCGGGATATGGCTACACCTTC

clone_size: -
j_call: TRBJ1-4
v_call: TRBV30
d_call: TRBD1
cdr3_aa: CAWSVGGDSEKLFF
cdr3_nt: TGTGCCTGGAGTGTCGGGGGGGACAGCGAAAAACTGTTTTTT

clone_size: -
j_call: TRBJ1-1
v_call: TRBV7-2
d_call: -
cdr3_aa: CASSPRTGLYTEAFF
cdr3_nt: TGTGCCAGCAGCCCCCGTACAGGGTTGTACACTGAAGCTTTCTTT

clone_size: -
j_call: TRBJ2-5
v_call: TRBV11-1
d_call: TRBD1
cdr3_aa: CASSGRTGEETQYF
cdr3_nt: TGTGCCAGCAGCGGCAGGACAGGGGAAGAGACCCAGTACTTC

clone_size: -
j_call: TRBJ1-1
v_call: TRBV11-2
d_call: -
cdr3_aa: CASSLDWNTEAFF
cdr3_nt: TGTGCCAGCAGCTTAGACTGGAACACTGAAGCTTTCTTT

clone_size: -
j_call: TRBJ1-2
v_call: TRBV15
d_call: TRBD1
cdr3_aa: CATSRDLLGTGVYGYTF
cdr3_nt: TGTGCCACCAGCAGAGATCTTTTGGGGACAGGCGTATATGGCTACACCTTC

clone_size: -
j_call: TRBJ2-7
v_call: TRBV3-1/TRBV3-2
d_call: TRBD2
cdr3_aa: CASSQDQRTSGGYEQYF
cdr3_nt: TGTGCCAGCAGCCAAGATCAACGGACTAGCGGGGGCTACGAGCAGTACTTC